Described below is a single T cell receptor beta chain sequence and its context. Sequencing used immunoSEQ multiplex PCR; TCRdb keeps in-frame clones, though not all of them. The sample has roughly 570,000 clones, about 98% seen once. This CDR3 has 14 residues. Per the germline V gene, CDR1 is SQVTM and CDR2 is ANQGSEA. The V gene lost 6 bases and the J gene lost 5 bases, with 19 bases spanning the gap. Naive-designated CD8 cells lacked CD45RO, were positively enriched for CCR7, and omitted terminally differentiated effector memory CD45RA+ cells. The data were obtained in a study of shared clonotypes between healthy human individuals.

This TCR derives from a man aged 30 to 45 in good health. The chain links TRBV29-1 to TRBJ2-5; D possibly uses TRBD1 or TRBD2 (6 bases each). The sequenced sample consisted of naive CD8+ T cells sorted from blood. CDR3 residues: CSVGTPGDRETQYF. CDR3 in DNA: TGCAGCGTGGGGACTCCAGGGGATAGGGAGACCCAGTACTTC.